The T cell receptor (beta chain) under discussion was sequenced for a study of Graves' ophthalmopathy and Graves' hyperthyroidism (dated by TCRdb to the late 2010s). For the study in its entirety: Peripheral blood was collected before any treatment was given, at the time of initial diagnosis. To explore V-J signatures distinguishing ophthalmopathy from hyperthyroidism, a discovery set of roughly 98 patients (fewer than 45 ophthalmopathy, about 57 stable hyperthyroidism) was enrolled. The study used signatures of the TCR beta repertoire to tell Graves' ophthalmopathy apart from Graves' hyperthyroidism and to predict which patients would progress to ophthalmopathy. Following sample collection, hyperthyroidism patients were given methimazole at a starting dose of 30 mg daily, and ophthalmopathy patients were given high-dose intravenous methylprednisolone. In total, over 130 blood samples were TCR-sequenced: 40 to 45 ophthalmopathy, around 75 hyperthyroidism and some 17 hyperthyroidism-to-ophthalmopathy patients. An independent validation cohort comprised some 19 hyperthyroidism patients and 17 patients who later progressed from hyperthyroidism to ophthalmopathy. T-cell repertoires of thyroid tissue and blood were compared in a handful of hyperthyroidism patients. Overall results and qualifications from the work: In validation, the model predicted ophthalmopathy progression with about 71% sensitivity and approximately 72% specificity; some twelve predicted patients were CT-confirmed with GO in a median of approximately 6.2 months. Among expanded thyroid clonotypes with frequency above 0.001, most also showed up in blood, which suggests that blood repertoires may reflect the thyroid immune response. In cross-validation, the 13-signature model distinguished ophthalmopathy from stable hyperthyroidism with around 86% sensitivity and around 81% specificity, while in the test set the corresponding values were around 79% and 71%. Sample size was not statistically predetermined, and group allocation was not concealed from the investigators.

This clonotype was observed many times. It lacks a known antigen. No qualities accompany the bases; no much larger clone lies one base away. Patients with ophthalmopathy had moderately to severely active disease, with a Clinical Activity Score of 3 or more, a NOSPECS grade of 4 or more, and a disease duration of less than 3 months. Patients with other autoimmune diseases, uncontrolled infections, pregnancy or lactation were excluded. Clinical symptoms, serum thyroxine, TRAb, thyroid ultrasound and orbital computed tomography formed the basis of the diagnosis. Ficoll-Paque density gradient centrifugation was used to isolate PBMCs from around 10 ml of fresh peripheral blood. Trizol reagent was used to extract the total RNA, and its quality was then checked on an Agilent 2100 Bioanalyzer. For repertoire sequencing, TCR beta CDR3 regions were amplified from RNA transcripts. The first round of RT-PCR was done with HTBI primers and the Qiagen OneStep RT-PCR kit, and was followed by a second round of multiplex PCR, then size selection and purification. Libraries were sequenced paired-end with 100 bp reads on an Illumina HiSeq2000. In the paper's pipeline: SOAPnuke was used for read processing, and reads with adapters, uncalled bases, a mean Phred below 15, or no exact constant-primer or identifier match were discarded. High-quality paired reads were merged with COPE v1.2.5. Each unique nucleotide sequence was treated as a clonotype, and MiTCR v1.1 was used to align the clonotypes to the IMGT TRB V, D and J references. The analysis was limited to V-J combinations with a frequency above 0.0001, which together covered approximately 99% of the repertoires. For each V-J combination, a TCR clonal expansion and chaos score was defined as the ratio of F50 clonal expansion to chaos observed in the TCRdist matrix. Welch's t-statistics and random forest were used to reduce features to 13 V-J combinations, which were fed into a naive Bayes classifier. Thyroid-blood repertoire similarity was quantified with the Morisita-Horn index. TCRdb reprocessed the public reads (quality trimming at Q25 with fastp, clone calling with MiXCR) and kept in-frame beta chains. Under each unique CDR3 protein, matching rows form one entry showing the most common genes and DNA. None of the V and J calls come from the authors' own analysis; TCRdb made them. This sample holds roughly 300,000 distinct CDR3 sequences; about a sixth were observed only once. Clones ranked in the top ten supply approximately 13% of the sample.

The material sequenced was peripheral blood. The source of this sequence is an adult man with Graves' ophthalmopathy.

The encoded CDR3 is CASSYRRGTSGTNEQFF. The bases are TGCGCCAGCAGCTACCGCCGCGGGACTAGCGGGACCAATGAGCAGTTCTTC. The receptor chain draws on TRBV5-1 and TRBJ2-1; 13 central nucleotides agree with TRBD2. Compared with germline, V lacks 3 bases and J lacks 6 bases; bases without a gene match: 9. CDR1 SGHRS and CDR2 YFSETQ were looked up in the germline V gene. The CDR3 contains 17 residues, cysteine and phenylalanine counted. Here the CDR3 DNA is all that survives: 51 bases in frame from base 1. This CDR3, with the reference TRBV5-1 and TRBJ2-1 proteins standing in past its ends, gives the full variable domain KAGVTQTPRYLIKTRGQQVTLSCSPISGHRSVSWYQQTPGQGLQFLFEYFSETQRNKGNFPGRFSGRQFSNSRSEMNVSTLELGDSALYLCASSYRRGTSGTNEQFFGPGTRLTVL.